The rows below give T cell receptor beta chains drawn from one sample of a study of response to subunit inactivated influenza vaccine. MiXCR was run by TCRdb on the RT-PCR reads, yielding one entry per CDR3 protein. The sample carries 400,000 to 550,000 distinct CDR3 sequences, about 25% recorded once. The specimen comprised CD4+ T cells sorted from PBMCs, sampled more than 4 days after vaccination. These receptors were taken from a man aged 45-60 years who received an inactivated influenza vaccine. Both conserved end residues are part of each CDR3. A D gene is named only where the DNA matches it firmly. Size tells how often a clone was seen (once, few, many) or the class of an expanded clone, and some rows leave it out.

>TRBV28|many|TRBD2|TRBJ2-7
TGTGCCAGCAGACTAGCGGGGCCCTCCTACGAGCAGTACTTC
CASRLAGPSYEQYF
>TRBV7-9|.|.|TRBJ2-7
TGTGCCAGCAGCCCATCCGGGGTAGGGGGACACCTATACGAGCAGTACTTC
CASSPSGVGGHLYEQYF
>TRBV4-1|.|.|TRBJ2-7
TGCGCCAGCAGCCAAGATCGAGGAGGGGGCTACTCCGAGCAGTACTTC
CASSQDRGGGYSEQYF
>TRBV12-3/TRBV12-4|.|.|TRBJ1-6
TGTGCCAGCAGTTTAATGGGGGTGGAATCACCCCTCCACTTT
CASSLMGVESPLHF
>TRBV10-3|many|.|TRBJ1-5
TGTGCCATCAGTGATAGTGGGGACCCAGGGCAGCCCCAGCATTTT
CAISDSGDPGQPQHF
>TRBV25-1|.|.|TRBJ2-1
TGTGCCAGCAGTGAATCCGGCGGGCGGGATGAGCAGTTCTTC
CASSESGGRDEQFF
>TRBV27|once|TRBD1|TRBJ2-1
TGTGCCAGCTCTATCGGGGACAGGGATTACAATGAGCAGTTCTTC
CASSIGDRDYNEQFF
>TRBV5-1|few|TRBD2|TRBJ2-7
TGCGCCAGCAGCACCAGCGGGGGCGGGGTGGCCTACGAGCAGTACTTC
CASSTSGGGVAYEQYF
>TRBV12-3/TRBV12-4|.|TRBD1|TRBJ1-6
TGTGCCAGCAGGCAAACAGGGGGGCTAGGTAATTCACCCCTCCACTTT
CASRQTGGLGNSPLHF
>TRBV7-9|few|.|TRBJ1-2
TGTGCCAGCAGTTATAGCTATGACAGCAACTATGGCTACACCTTC
CASSYSYDSNYGYTF
>TRBV6-5|few|.|TRBJ2-1
TGTGCCAGCAGTTATTCCGACAGGAGAAATGAGCAGTTCTTC
CASSYSDRRNEQFF
>TRBV15|few|TRBD2|TRBJ2-1
TGTGCCACCAGCTCCGCTTGGGGACTAGCGGGGCAGCATGCTAGTAGAAATGAGCAGTTCTTC
CATSSAWGLAGQHASRNEQFF
>TRBV5-5|few|TRBD1|TRBJ2-1
TGTGCCAGCAGCACCCCGGGACAGGGGGGACCCTACAATGAGCAGTTCTTC
CASSTPGQGGPYNEQFF
>TRBV30|.|.|TRBJ1-5
TGTGCCTGGAGTTCAGGGGCTGGGCAGCCCCAGCATTTT
CAWSSGAGQPQHF
>TRBV20-1|.|.|TRBJ2-1
TGCAGTGCCCCCCTCTCGGGGGGCAGGATAAATGAGCAGTTCTTC
CSAPLSGGRINEQFF
>TRBV2|.|TRBD1|TRBJ1-2
TGTGCCAGCAGCCGGGACAGGGCGACCTATGGCTACACTTTC
CASSRDRATYGYTF
>TRBV18|few|TRBD1|TRBJ2-3
TGTGCCAGCTCACCCCTCCCGGGACAGGGAAGCACAGATACGCAGTATTTT
CASSPLPGQGSTDTQYF
>TRBV4-3|many|.|TRBJ2-3
TGCGCCAGCAGCCAAGACGCGAGGACAGATACGCAGTATTTT
CASSQDARTDTQYF
>TRBV7-2|few|.|TRBJ2-3
TGTGCCAGCAGCTTATCCCCGACTACACTCAGGTCAGATACGCAGTATTTT
CASSLSPTTLRSDTQYF
>TRBV29-1|few|.|TRBJ2-2
TGCAGCGTCGGGCAAGGGGGGAATCGCGGGGAGCTGTTTTTT
CSVGQGGNRGELFF
>TRBV5-6|.|.|TRBJ2-5
TGTGCCAGCAGCTTGGTGTCAGCGATTCAAGAGACCCAGTACTTC
CASSLVSAIQETQYF
>TRBV4-2|.|.|TRBJ1-4
TGTGCCAGCAGCCAAGGCCGAACTCCAACTAATGAAAAACTGTTTTTT
CASSQGRTPTNEKLFF
>TRBV7-2|.|.|TRBJ1-2
TGTGCCAGCAGTGACCACTATGGCTACACCTTC
CASSDHYGYTF
>TRBV20-1|.|TRBD2|TRBJ2-3
TGCAGTGCTACCGGGACTAGCGGGGGGGATGGCCGAAACACAGATACGCAGTATTTT
CSATGTSGGDGRNTDTQYF
>TRBV12-3/TRBV12-4|.|TRBD2|TRBJ2-1
TGTGCCAGCAGTACTAGCGGGATCTACGATGAGCAGTTCTTC
CASSTSGIYDEQFF
>TRBV18|few|.|TRBJ2-3
TGTGCCAGCTCGCTCAGCCCAGGAAGAATTCGCACAGATACGCAGTATTTT
CASSLSPGRIRTDTQYF
>TRBV2|once|.|TRBJ2-3
TGTGCCACGCGGACTACAGATACGCAGTATTTT
CATRTTDTQYF
>TRBV5-1|few|.|TRBJ2-7
TGCGCCAGCAGCTTGATCCAGGGCCCCTACGAGCAGTACTTC
CASSLIQGPYEQYF
>TRBV20-1|.|TRBD2|TRBJ2-4
TGCAGTGTCCCGTCCGCGGGGGGGTTGATAGCCAAAAACATTCAGTACTTC
CSVPSAGGLIAKNIQYF
>TRBV7-2|few|TRBD2|TRBJ2-1
TGTGCCAGCACTCGGGGTAGCGGGGGGAACAATGAGCAGTTCTTC
CASTRGSGGNNEQFF
>TRBV20-1|few|TRBD2|TRBJ2-7
TGCAGTGCTAGTTTTTTGATACGGCTAGCGGGAAACTACGAGCAGTACTTC
CSASFLIRLAGNYEQYF
>TRBV10-3|.|.|TRBJ2-7
TGTGCCACCCGACAGGGCGGGAACGAGCAGTACTTC
CATRQGGNEQYF
>TRBV10-3|.|TRBD2|TRBJ2-3
TGTGCCATCAGTGAGATTGCGGGGGGGGGCACAGATACGCAGTATTTT
CAISEIAGGGTDTQYF
>TRBV20-1|.|.|TRBJ1-2
TGCAGTGCTAGGGGGGAGTTGTCCTATGGCTACACCTTC
CSARGELSYGYTF
>TRBV11-1|few|.|TRBJ2-7
TGTGCCAGCAGCTTAGCAACAGGGCGAACCTACGAGCAGTACTTC
CASSLATGRTYEQYF
>TRBV12-3/TRBV12-4|.|.|TRBJ2-1
TGTGCCAGCAGTTCGACCGGAGGTGGCTCCTACAATGAGCAGTTCTTC
CASSSTGGGSYNEQFF
>TRBV4-3|.|.|TRBJ2-6
TGCGCCAGCAGCCAAGCTTTTGCAGGGGGGAACTCTGGGGCCAACGTCCTGACTTTC
CASSQAFAGGNSGANVLTF
>TRBV7-6|.|TRBD2|TRBJ2-2
TGTGCCAGCAGCCTCCAGCGGGGGGCCCCTAAGACCGGGGAGCTGTTTTTT
CASSLQRGAPKTGELFF
>TRBV6-2/TRBV6-3|few|.|TRBJ2-3
TGTGCCAGCAGAGGACGGCTGGTCACAGATACGCAGTATTTT
CASRGRLVTDTQYF
>TRBV5-1|few|TRBD2|TRBJ2-1
TGCGCCACCTCAGGCAGGGCTAGCGGGGACAATGAGCAGTTCTTC
CATSGRASGDNEQFF
>TRBV7-2|.|.|TRBJ2-2
TGTGCCAGCAGCTTCGTCTGGATAGTACGGGGATGGAGGGATACGAACACCGGGGAGCTGTTTTTT
CASSFVWIVRGWRDTNTGELFF